These 31 T cell receptor beta chains were all obtained from the same sample, sequenced in a study of immune evolution from preneoplasia to lung adenocarcinoma. Profiled with immunoSEQ multiplex PCR; TCRdb holds only in-frame clones, not every one. The sample lists 8,000 to 9,500 clones; roughly 82% were seen once. The source material was FFPE minimally invasive lung adenocarcinoma tissue. The receptors originated from a person between 70 and 80 years old with lung adenocarcinoma.

The chain recombines TRBV28 with TRBJ2-3; 11 nucleotides agree with TRBD1. Germline V lookup: CDR1 MDHEN, CDR2 SYDVKM. V gave up 7 bases and J gave up 2 bases; unmatched junction bases: 5. The CDR3 runs 15 residues. CDR3 in amino acids: CASKDRGPYTDTQYF. Here the CDR3 DNA reads TGTGCCAGCAAGGACAGGGGGCCCTACACAGATACGCAGTATTTT.

This chain uses TRBV7-3 with TRBJ1-2, with 10 bases matching TRBD1. Germline V lookup: CDR1 SGHTA, CDR2 FQGTGA. V shed 3 bases, J shed 5 bases, and the junction held 9 bases outside the gene matches. The CDR3 contains 16 residues. This CDR3 is CASSFSAPGQGYGYTF. CDR3 in DNA: TGTGCCAGCAGCTTTTCCGCACCGGGACAGGGGTATGGCTACACCTTC.

V gene TRBV11-2 combines with J gene TRBJ2-7; 10 positions agree with TRBD1. Germline V gene lookup returns CDR1 SGHAT and CDR2 FQNNGV. The CDR3 has 14 residues. The V gene end was trimmed by 2 bases and the J gene end by 4 bases; junction bases not matched to a gene: 2. CDR3 sequence: CASSLWTGGYEQYF. CDR3 coding DNA: TGTGCCAGCAGCTTATGGACAGGGGGTTACGAGCAGTACTTC.

This clone was seen a few times. CDR3 nucleotides: TGTGCCAGCAGACAACAATCCACAGATACGCAGTATTTT. It yields the protein CASRQQSTDTQYF. This chain uses TRBV6-5 with TRBJ2-3; D uncertain. The length of the CDR3 is 13 residues. The V gene lost 6 bases and the J gene lost 2 bases, with 9 bases spanning the gap. Germline CDR1 is MNHEY and CDR2 is SVGAGI.

The V and J genes are TRBV19 and TRBJ1-1, with a weak D call TRBD1 (5 bases). The ends were cut back, 5 bases at V and 11 bases at J, with 15 bases in the middle. CDR1 is LNHDA and CDR2 is SQIVND in the germline V gene (reference sequence). The CDR3 runs to 12 residues. The CDR3 loop is CASSHPAGDAFF. CDR3 coding DNA: TGTGCCAGTAGTCACCCCGCGGGGGACGCTTTCTTT.

This chain connects TRBV5-4 to TRBJ2-5; weak D call: TRBD1 (5 bases). The CDR3 covers 14 residues. CDR1 SGHNT and CDR2 YYREEE come from the germline V gene (reference sequence). V lost 1 base and J lost 5, with 12 bases in between. The DNA for the CDR3 is TGTGCCAGCAGCTTGTTCAGGGCGCGGGAGACCCAGTACTTC. Translation: CASSLFRARETQYF.

This chain joins TRBV28 and TRBJ1-5; D unclear. Per germline, CDR1 MDHEN and CDR2 SYDVKM. CDR3 size: 15 residues. The V and J ends lost 4 bases and 0 bases respectively, with 10 bases between them. The CDR3 nucleotides read TGTGCCAGCAGTTCCGACGGACTTAGCAATCAGCCCCAGCATTTT. Protein sequence: CASSSDGLSNQPQHF.

The J gene is TRBJ2-7, the V gene TRBV5-6, with 10 nucleotides matching TRBD2. After removal of 1 base from V and 3 bases from J, the junction contained 4 bases not matched to a gene. The germline V gene has CDR1 SGHDT and CDR2 YYEEEE. The CDR3 extends over 15 amino acids. The DNA for the CDR3 is TGTGCCAGCAGCTTGAGTGGGACTAGCGTCTACGAGCAGTACTTC. Translation gives CASSLSGTSVYEQYF.

This clone appeared a few times. The rearrangement links TRBV9 to TRBJ1-6; 7 nucleotides align to TRBD1. J was trimmed by 1 base and V by 0 bases; bases with no gene match: 7. The CDR3 runs to 18 residues. The V gene's germline CDR1 is SGDLS and CDR2 YYNGEE. The CDR3 here is CASSVERDSASYNSPLHF. The CDR3 coding sequence is TGTGCCAGCAGCGTAGAGAGGGACAGCGCATCCTATAATTCACCCCTCCACTTT.

Only a few counts were recorded for this clone. This chain joins TRBV11-2 and TRBJ2-7, with 11 positions matching TRBD2. CDR1 SGHAT and CDR2 FQNNGV come from the germline V gene. This CDR3 has 16 residues. V shed 2 bases and J 6 bases; nucleotides not matched to a gene: 9. The DNA for the CDR3 is TGTGCCAGCAGCTTAATAGCGGGGGGGCCGCGGGGCGAGCAGTACTTC. Its protein product is CASSLIAGGPRGEQYF.

The chain combines TRBV20-1 with TRBJ2-1, with no clear D. The CDR3 contains 11 residues. Germline CDR1 reads DFQATT; CDR2 reads SNEGSKA (reference sequence). The CDR3 DNA is TGCAGCCCCAGTTTCCGGCGTGAGCAGTTCTTC. This sequence encodes CSPSFRREQFF.

The chain uses TRBV5-1 and TRBJ1-2; tentatively, D is TRBD1 (6 bases). The CDR3 extends over 13 amino acids. The germline V gene has CDR1 SGHRS and CDR2 YFSETQ. Trimming removed 4 bases at V and 3 bases at J, with 10 bases between. In DNA form, the CDR3 reads TGCGCCAGCAGCGAACAGGGCGACTATGGCTACACCTTC. Translation: CASSEQGDYGYTF.

V usage is TRBV30 and J usage is TRBJ2-5; TRBD1 aligns across 12 bases. The germline V gene encodes CDR1 GTSNPN and CDR2 SVGIG (reference sequence). After removal of 4 bases from V and 5 bases from J, the junction contained 5 bases not matched to a gene. The CDR3 runs 14 residues. CDR3 sequence (DNA): TGTGCCTGGAAGGGACAGGGGGCGATGGAGACCCAGTACTTC. This encodes CAWKGQGAMETQYF.

The chain couples TRBV19 to TRBJ2-5; 14 bases align to TRBD2. Per germline, CDR1 LNHDA and CDR2 SQIVND (reference sequence). V lost 4 bases and J lost 5; bases outside the gene matches: 3. CDR3 length: 15 residues. CDR3 sequence reads: CASSTGLAGEETQYF. The DNA of the CDR3 is TGTGCCAGTAGTACGGGACTAGCGGGAGAGGAGACCCAGTACTTC.

The V and J genes are TRBV29-1 and TRBJ2-3; D gene unclear. This CDR3 is built from 15 residues. Germline values: CDR1 SQVTM, CDR2 ANQGSEA. The V end was cut by 3 bases, the J end by 3 bases, with 16 bases between. CDR3 DNA: TGCAGCGTTGAGTCGCCGGGCCTAAGGACAGATACGCAGTATTTT. As protein: CSVESPGLRTDTQYF.

This clone was seen a single time. The chain is built from TRBV28 and TRBJ2-7, with 8 bases fitting TRBD2. CDR1 is MDHEN, CDR2 SYDVKM, per germline. There are 17 residues in the CDR3. V dropped 3 bases and J dropped 4; count of bases not matched to a gene: 14. This CDR3 reads CASSFESAAGEGYEQYF. The CDR3 DNA sequence: TGTGCCAGCAGTTTCGAAAGTGCAGCGGGAGAGGGGTACGAGCAGTACTTC.

The chain couples TRBV2 to TRBJ1-2; D is uncertain. The CDR3 covers 13 residues. From germline, CDR1 is SNHLY and CDR2 FYNNEI. Trimming pared 2 bases from V and 1 base from J, leaving 5 bases between. Written as DNA, the CDR3 is TGTGCCAGCAGTGAAAAGCTTAACTATGGCTACACCTTC. It codes for CASSEKLNYGYTF.

The chain recombines TRBV30 with TRBJ2-3; TRBD2 aligns across 9 bases. The CDR3 loop spans 15 amino acids. V shed 3 bases and J 3 bases; nucleotides not matched to a gene: 7. Germline lookup yields CDR1 GTSNPN and CDR2 SVGIG (reference sequence). CDR3 in amino acids: CAWSLAGAGTDTQYF. CDR3 in DNA: TGTGCCTGGAGCTTAGCGGGAGCAGGAACAGATACGCAGTATTTT. Using reference TRBV30 and TRBJ2-3 for the parts outside the CDR3, the full variable domain is SQTIHQWPATLVQPVGSPLSLECTVEGTSNPNLYWYRQAAGRGLQLLFYSVGIGQISSEVPQNLSASRPQDRQFILSSKKLLLSDSGFYLCAWSLAGAGTDTQYFGPGTRLTVL.

The CDR3 loop reads CASSVLGSGELFF. CDR3 bases: TGTGCCAGCAGCGTATTAGGTTCCGGGGAGCTGTTTTTT. V and J are TRBV9 and TRBJ2-2; D gene ambiguous. Germline V gives CDR1 SGDLS, CDR2 YYNGEE. This CDR3 has 13 residues. With 1 base removed from V and 6 bases from J, the gap between germline ends came to 7 bases. Full variable domain (rest looked up from reference TRBV9 and TRBJ2-2): DSGVTQTPKHLITATGQRVTLRCSPRSGDLSVYWYQQSLDQGLQFLIQYYNGEERAKGNILERFSAQQFPDLHSELNLSSLELGDSALYFCASSVLGSGELFFGEGSRLTVL.

This chain links TRBV5-3 with TRBJ1-2; D gene unclear. TRBV5-3 is an ORF for which the function is uncertain. The germline V and J ends were trimmed by 2 bases and 1 base, with 9 bases remaining between them. This CDR3 is 14 amino acids long. The CDR3 DNA sequence: TGTGCCAGAAGCTTCGCAGGCGGTAACTATGGCTACACCTTC. Amino acids: CARSFAGGNYGYTF.

This chain uses TRBV6-1 with TRBJ1-1; 10 nucleotides agree with TRBD1. V trimming: 5 bases; J trimming: 4 bases; junction bases outside the gene matches: 1. The germline V gene encodes CDR1 MNHNS and CDR2 SASEGT. The CDR3 is 13 amino acids. The CDR3 bases are TGTGCCAGCAGTCGGGACAGGGGCACTGAAGCTTTCTTT. Translation gives CASSRDRGTEAFF.

The chain has TRBV5-6 and TRBJ1-6; 7 nucleotides align to TRBD1. Trimming removed 4 bases from V and 4 bases from J; junction bases left unmatched: 2. The CDR3 contains 14 residues. In germline, CDR1 is SGHDT, CDR2 YYEEEE. CDR3 DNA sequence: TGTGCCAGCAGCAGGGACAGATATAATTCACCCCTCCACTTT. The encoded protein is CASSRDRYNSPLHF.

The CDR3 region is CASSKGQGAHEQFF. Here the CDR3 DNA reads TGTGCCAGCAGCAAGGGACAGGGGGCCCATGAGCAGTTCTTC. This chain links TRBV5-4 with TRBJ2-1; 12 positions match TRBD1. CDR3 length equals 14 residues. Germline V gives CDR1 SGHNT, CDR2 YYREEE (reference sequence). The junction had 4 bases not matched to a gene; V was cut back by 4 bases and J by 8 bases.

The chain joins TRBV5-1 to TRBJ2-3; D unclear. The CDR3 is 13 residues long. With 4 bases removed from V and 3 bases from J, the gap between germline ends came to 9 bases. CDR1 is SGHRS, CDR2 YFSETQ, per germline. The CDR3 spells CASSVTSTDTQYF. DNA of the CDR3: TGCGCCAGCAGCGTGACGTCAACAGATACGCAGTATTTT.

This clone has a single count. The CDR3: CASSIAETDTQYF. For the CDR3, the DNA is TGTGCCAGTAGTATAGCGGAGACAGATACGCAGTATTTT. This chain links TRBV19 with TRBJ2-3; no clear D. This CDR3 is 13 amino acids long. Trimming left V 1 base short and J 3 bases short, with 5 bases between. The germline V gene encodes CDR1 LNHDA and CDR2 SQIVND (reference sequence).

This clone was seen only a few times. The sample has other DNA sequences that encode this CDR3 too. V and J are TRBV19 and TRBJ1-2; no firm D call. V was cut by 5 bases and J by 5 bases, with 9 bases left in between. This CDR3 comprises 12 residues. CDR1 is LNHDA and CDR2 is SQIVND in the germline V gene (reference sequence). The CDR3 DNA reads TGTGCCAGTAGTGTGGACCGTTATGGCTACACCTTC. Translating gives CASSVDRYGYTF.

CDR3 in DNA: TGTGCCACCTGCATCCGGGGGGATGTCCGCCTCAACGCTGAAGCTTTCTTT. Amino acid sequence: CATCIRGDVRLNAEAFF. The genes are TRBV19 and TRBJ1-1; D possibly corresponds to TRBD1 (5 bases). The CDR3 length is 17 residues. Germline assignment: CDR1 LNHDA and CDR2 SQIVND (reference sequence). Deletions cut 10 bases from V and 6 bases from J, with 30 bases between.

The rearrangement joins TRBV5-1 to TRBJ2-7; either TRBD1 or TRBD2 may fit D (7 bases each). Germline-derived CDR1 and CDR2 are SGHRS and YFSETQ. The CDR3 sequence is 18 residues long. V was trimmed by 4 bases and J by 0 bases, leaving 23 bases between them. Written as DNA, the CDR3 is TGCGCCAGCAGCGGGGGGGCCCTTCCACAGGGGAGCTCCTACGAGCAGTACTTC. The encoded protein is CASSGGALPQGSSYEQYF. Looking up the rest from reference TRBV5-1 and TRBJ2-7 gives the full variable domain: KAGVTQTPRYLIKTRGQQVTLSCSPISGHRSVSWYQQTPGQGLQFLFEYFSETQRNKGNFPGRFSGRQFSNSRSEMNVSTLELGDSALYLCASSGGALPQGSSYEQYFGPGTRLTVT.

Concerning this clone itself: One end of the junction fails to match germline, which may point to a read error. J is TRBJ1-1 and V is TRBV30; 9 bases map to TRBD1. Germline V gene lookup returns CDR1 GTSNPN and CDR2 SVGIG (reference sequence). The CDR3 spans 16 residues. CDR3: CVWTFPGQGVKTEAFF. The CDR3 DNA follows: TGTGTCTGGACTTTCCCGGGACAGGGCGTAAAAACTGAAGCTTTCTTT.

V and J are TRBV6-1 and TRBJ1-1, with a tentative D call TRBD1 (5 bases). Germline lookup yields CDR1 MNHNS and CDR2 SASEGT. Trimming pared 4 bases from V and 1 base from J, leaving 13 bases between. The CDR3 runs 15 residues. The CDR3 loop reads CASSVEIGTNTEAFF. In DNA, the CDR3 is TGTGCCAGCAGTGTGGAGATTGGGACGAACACTGAAGCTTTCTTT.

The rearrangement uses TRBV9 and TRBJ2-7; 8 bases are a match to TRBD2. Trimming cost V 4 bases and J 7 bases; bases outside gene matches: 7. The CDR3 extends over 13 amino acids. CDR1 and CDR2 (germline): SGDLS, YYNGEE. Here the CDR3 DNA reads TGTGCCAGCAGCCCCCGCCGGGAGGGGGAGCAGTACTTC. It encodes CASSPRREGEQYF.